These T cell receptor beta chains were read from a single sample in a study of regulatory T cells in long-lasting Graves disease. In TCRdb, the multiplex PCR reads were re-called with MiXCR into one record per CDR3 protein. The sample contains some 330,000 distinct CDR3 sequences, approximately 12% of which appear only once. This same sample was also part of a study on T cells in Graves' hyperthyroidism and ophthalmopathy.

This specimen consisted of peripheral blood mononuclear cells (PBMCs), obtained at new diagnosis, from a patient treated with antithyroid drugs. The receptor source for this set is a woman under 30 with Graves disease. Both conserved end residues are part of each CDR3. D genes are given only for firm matches. Not every row has a clone size; where given, it reads once, few, many or a size class.

clone size: many
J gene: TRBJ2-5
D gene: NA
V gene: TRBV2
CDR3 DNA: TGTGCCAGCACCGGGTCGGAAGAGACCCAGTACTTC
CDR3 protein: CASTGSEETQYF

clone size: many
J gene: TRBJ2-7
D gene: TRBD1
V gene: TRBV6-1
CDR3 DNA: TGTGCCAGCAGACCAAACAGGGGGGCTTCCTACGAGCAGTACTTC
CDR3 protein: CASRPNRGASYEQYF

clone size: many
J gene: TRBJ2-7
D gene: TRBD2
V gene: TRBV7-3
CDR3 DNA: TGTGCCAGCAGCTTATCTACGGGAGGGCCCTACGAGCAGTACTTC
CDR3 protein: CASSLSTGGPYEQYF

clone size: many
J gene: TRBJ2-5
D gene: NA
V gene: TRBV20-1
CDR3 DNA: TGCAGTGCCACGGACGAGGGGCAAGAGACCCAGTACTTC
CDR3 protein: CSATDEGQETQYF

clone size: many
J gene: TRBJ2-7
D gene: TRBD1
V gene: TRBV10-3
CDR3 DNA: TGTGCCATCAGTGAGAAGGGGGCAGGGACCTACGAGCAGTACTTC
CDR3 protein: CAISEKGAGTYEQYF

clone size: many
J gene: TRBJ2-1
D gene: NA
V gene: TRBV19
CDR3 DNA: TGTGCCAGTAGTATTGCAGGGCTCGGTGGGAATGAGCAGTTCTTC
CDR3 protein: CASSIAGLGGNEQFF

clone size: many
J gene: TRBJ2-1
D gene: NA
V gene: TRBV9
CDR3 DNA: TGTGCCAGCAGCGTAGGCGGGGGCCCGAACAATGAGCAGTTCTTC
CDR3 protein: CASSVGGGPNNEQFF

clone size: many
J gene: TRBJ2-3
D gene: NA
V gene: TRBV3-1
CDR3 DNA: TGTGCCAGCAACCGGGGCACAGATACGCAGTATTTT
CDR3 protein: CASNRGTDTQYF

clone size: NA
J gene: TRBJ2-3
D gene: TRBD1
V gene: TRBV12-5
CDR3 DNA: TGTGCTAGTGGTTTGGTAGGGACAGGAGACGATACGCAGTATTTT
CDR3 protein: CASGLVGTGDDTQYF

clone size: few
J gene: TRBJ2-1
D gene: TRBD2
V gene: TRBV11-2
CDR3 DNA: TGTGCCAGCAGCTTACTAGCGGAGGCTCGGTTCTTC
CDR3 protein: CASSLLAEARFF

clone size: NA
J gene: TRBJ1-4
D gene: TRBD1
V gene: TRBV25-1
CDR3 DNA: TGTGCCAGCAGTGAGACAGGGGTAAATGAAAAACTGTTTTTT
CDR3 protein: CASSETGVNEKLFF

clone size: few
J gene: TRBJ2-7
D gene: TRBD2
V gene: TRBV5-1
CDR3 DNA: TGCGCCAGCAGCCCGACCTTGTCTAGCGGGAGGCCGTACGAGCAGTACTTC
CDR3 protein: CASSPTLSSGRPYEQYF

clone size: NA
J gene: TRBJ2-3
D gene: NA
V gene: TRBV12-3/TRBV12-4
CDR3 DNA: TGTGCCAGCAGTACGACGGAGCTCACAGATACGCAGTATTTT
CDR3 protein: CASSTTELTDTQYF

clone size: NA
J gene: TRBJ2-1
D gene: TRBD2
V gene: TRBV7-9
CDR3 DNA: TGTGCCAGCAGCGCGCCCGGACTAGCGGGAGGCCTTACGAGCTCCTACAATGAGCAGTTCTTC
CDR3 protein: CASSAPGLAGGLTSSYNEQFF